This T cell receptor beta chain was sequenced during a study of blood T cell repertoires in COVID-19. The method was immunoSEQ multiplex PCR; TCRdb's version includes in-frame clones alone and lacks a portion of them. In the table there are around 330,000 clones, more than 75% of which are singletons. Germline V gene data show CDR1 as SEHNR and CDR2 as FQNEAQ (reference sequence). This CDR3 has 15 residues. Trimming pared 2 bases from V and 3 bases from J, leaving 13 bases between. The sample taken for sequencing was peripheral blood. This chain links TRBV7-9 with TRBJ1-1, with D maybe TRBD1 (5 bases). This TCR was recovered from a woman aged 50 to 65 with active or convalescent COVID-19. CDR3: CASSLFRDTHTEAFF. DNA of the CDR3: TGTGCCAGCAGCTTATTCAGGGATACGCACACTGAAGCTTTCTTT.